The clone carrying this T cell receptor beta chain occurred once. Its specificity is not known. Per the germline V gene, CDR1 is SGHAT and CDR2 is FQNNGV. Losses at the gene ends were 5 bases for V and 2 bases for J; bases not matched to a gene: 13. The CDR3 totals 17 residues. This record comes from a study of siplizumab effects on memory and regulatory T cells. Study results and caveats: Assignment of a naive or memory phenotype failed for roughly 80-96% of the proliferating CD4+ or CD8+ clones. The study found that siplizumab significantly reduced alloreactive sequences traceable to unstimulated CD4+ memory cells.

The protocol was immunoSEQ multiplex PCR, while the TCRdb copy is restricted to in-frame clones and leaves out a portion. The sample has under 85,000 clones, over 80% seen once. The receptor comes from a human donor in good health. The chain is built from TRBV11-2 and TRBJ2-5; 8 bases fit TRBD2. Sample: Tregs sorted from blood. CDR3 sequence reads: CASSTRLLLAGQETQYF. For the CDR3, the DNA is TGTGCCAGCAGCACAAGGCTGTTGCTAGCGGGTCAAGAGACCCAGTACTTC. Combining the CDR3 with reference TRBV11-2 and TRBJ2-5 gives the whole variable domain EAGVAQSPRYKIIEKRQSVAFWCNPISGHATLYWYQQILGQGPKLLIQFQNNGVVDDSQLPKDRFSAERLKGVDSTLKIQPAKLEDSAVYLCASSTRLLLAGQETQYFGPGTRLLVL.